The sequence of this T cell receptor beta chain was determined in a study of T cell changes during pregnancy in multiple sclerosis. The repertoire was sequenced with immunoSEQ multiplex PCR; TCRdb's copy has only in-frame clones and lacks some. The data show just under 65,000 clones, around 96% seen once. The CDR3 has 15 amino acids. The germline CDR1 and CDR2 sequences are SQVTM and ANQGSEA. Trimming stripped 5 bases from V and 4 bases from J, with 20 bases between. The sequences come from CD8+ T cells from peripheral blood mononuclear cells, collected after pregnancy. This chain connects TRBV29-1 to TRBJ1-2; TRBD1 might be the D (6 bases). The sequence came from a female donor with multiple sclerosis, enrolled in a pregnancy study. CDR3 nucleotides: TGCAGCGTTACTAGGCTGGGGGCTATCGTCTATGGCTACACCTTC. It is translated as CSVTRLGAIVYGYTF.